One and the same sample provided the 3 T cell receptor beta chains below, sequenced in a study of T cells in Graves' hyperthyroidism and ophthalmopathy. Template material for amplifying TCR beta CDR3 regions consisted of RNA transcripts. Primed by the HTBI set, a first-round RT-PCR was run on the TCR CDR3. One entry per CDR3 protein, called by TCRdb with MiXCR from the multiplex PCR reads. The sample contains 660,000 or so distinct CDR3 sequences, about a fifth of which appear only once. Sequencing was done on a sample of blood. The receptor source for this set is a young man with Graves' ophthalmopathy.

This chain joins TRBV30 and TRBJ2-5, with TRBD2 identical over 13 bases. The germline CDR1 and CDR2 sequences are GTSNPN and SVGIG (reference sequence). The CDR3 covers 17 residues. The V segment lost 3 bases and the J segment 2 bases; nucleotides outside the gene matches: 9. The chain's CDR3 is CAWSSGLAGVRQETQYF. The CDR3 region has the DNA TGTGCCTGGAGCTCCGGACTAGCGGGAGTTCGTCAAGAGACCCAGTACTTC.

V usage is TRBV6-5 and J usage is TRBJ1-4, with D maybe TRBD1 (6 bases). The CDR3 covers 15 residues. Per germline, CDR1 MNHEY and CDR2 SVGAGI. Trimming cost V 0 bases and J 6 bases, with 11 bases left between them. The CDR3, as DNA: TGTGCCAGCAGTTACTCCGGGGGGGCATATGAAAAACTGTTTTTT. Translation gives CASSYSGGAYEKLFF.

The sample holds a few counts of this clonotype. The chain carries TRBV12-3 or TRBV12-4 and TRBJ2-7, with D perhaps matching TRBD2 (7 bases). V was trimmed by 3 bases and J by 0 bases, leaving 15 bases between them. The CDR3 totals 16 residues. DNA of the CDR3: TGTGCCAGCAGTTTTCGGGAGGACAGCTACTCCTACGAGCAGTACTTC. Its protein is CASSFREDSYSYEQYF.